The present T cell receptor beta chain was sequenced within a study of T-cell memory formation after mild COVID-19. Findings of the study overall: Clones that shrank (day 15 to 85) were balanced CD4/CD8, whereas later expanders leaned CD4+. Contracting clones localized mainly to CM and EM when CD4+ and mainly to EMRA when CD8+. Cross-reactive memory seemingly joined, as some responding clones were found in pre-infection memory.

This clonotype has ten or more counts. Its antigen is unidentified. 5'RACE primed at constant segments yielded TCR alpha and TCR beta cDNA libraries bearing sample barcodes and UMIs. TCRdb itself ran the 5' RACE reads through MiXCR, one entry per CDR3 protein. The sample has 200,000 to 250,000 distinct CDR3 sequences, just over 9.5% seen once; the top ten hold roughly 3.5%. The receptor was isolated from a man aged 18 to 29 who had mild COVID-19 (a few samples of this study predate the infection). Cell type and time point are not known. Sample: PBMCs or a T cell subset sorted from them (not recorded which).

CDR3 in DNA: TGTGCCAGCACTTGGGACACCTGGGCGGACATTCAGTACTTC. This codes for CASTWDTWADIQYF. The genes are TRBV6-2 or TRBV6-3 and TRBJ2-4, with D perhaps TRBD1 (6 bases). V lost 7 bases and J lost 8, with 18 bases in between. Germline loops: CDR1 MNHEY, CDR2 SVGEGT. The CDR3 covers 14 residues.